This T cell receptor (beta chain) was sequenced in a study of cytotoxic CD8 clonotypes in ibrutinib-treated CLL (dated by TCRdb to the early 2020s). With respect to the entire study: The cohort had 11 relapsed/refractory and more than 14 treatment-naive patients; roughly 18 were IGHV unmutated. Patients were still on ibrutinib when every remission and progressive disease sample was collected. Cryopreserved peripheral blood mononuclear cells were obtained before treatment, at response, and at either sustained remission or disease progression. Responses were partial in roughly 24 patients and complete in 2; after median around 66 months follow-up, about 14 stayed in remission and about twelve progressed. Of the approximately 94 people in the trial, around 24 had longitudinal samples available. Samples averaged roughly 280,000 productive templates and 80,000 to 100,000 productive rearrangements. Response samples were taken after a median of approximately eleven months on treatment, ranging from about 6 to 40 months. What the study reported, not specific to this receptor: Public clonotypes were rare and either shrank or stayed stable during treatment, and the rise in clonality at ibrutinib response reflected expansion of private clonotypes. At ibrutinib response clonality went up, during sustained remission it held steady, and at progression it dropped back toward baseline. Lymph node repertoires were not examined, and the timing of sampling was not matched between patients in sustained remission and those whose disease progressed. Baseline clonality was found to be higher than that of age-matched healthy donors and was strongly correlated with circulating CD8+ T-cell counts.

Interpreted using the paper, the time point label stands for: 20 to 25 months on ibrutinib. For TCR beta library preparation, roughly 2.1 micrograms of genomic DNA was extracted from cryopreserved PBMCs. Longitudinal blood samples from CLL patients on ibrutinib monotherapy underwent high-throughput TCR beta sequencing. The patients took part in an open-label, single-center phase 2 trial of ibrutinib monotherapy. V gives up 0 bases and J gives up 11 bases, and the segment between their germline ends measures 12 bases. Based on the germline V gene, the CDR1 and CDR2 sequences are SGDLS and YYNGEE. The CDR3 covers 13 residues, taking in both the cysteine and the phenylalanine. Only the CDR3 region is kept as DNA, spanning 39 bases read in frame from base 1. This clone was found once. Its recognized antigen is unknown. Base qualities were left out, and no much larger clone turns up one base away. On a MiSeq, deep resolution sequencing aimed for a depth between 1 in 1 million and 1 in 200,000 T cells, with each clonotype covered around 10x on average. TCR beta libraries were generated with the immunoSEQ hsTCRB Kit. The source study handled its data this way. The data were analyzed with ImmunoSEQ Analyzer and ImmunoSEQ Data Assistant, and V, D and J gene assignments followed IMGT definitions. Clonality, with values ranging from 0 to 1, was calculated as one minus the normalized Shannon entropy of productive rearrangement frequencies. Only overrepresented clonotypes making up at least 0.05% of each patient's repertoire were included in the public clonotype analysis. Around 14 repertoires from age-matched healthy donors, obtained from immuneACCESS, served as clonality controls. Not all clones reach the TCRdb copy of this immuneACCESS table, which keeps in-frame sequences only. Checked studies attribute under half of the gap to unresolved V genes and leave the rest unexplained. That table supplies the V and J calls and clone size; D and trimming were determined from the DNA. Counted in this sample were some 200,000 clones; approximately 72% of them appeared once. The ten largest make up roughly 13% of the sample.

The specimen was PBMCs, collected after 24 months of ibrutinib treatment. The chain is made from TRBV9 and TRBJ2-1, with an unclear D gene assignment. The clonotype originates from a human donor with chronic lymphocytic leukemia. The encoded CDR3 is CASSVADGTQQFF. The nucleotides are TGTGCCAGCAGCGTAGCTGACGGTACTCAGCAGTTCTTC.